This T cell receptor (beta chain) was retrieved from a study of T cell responses to AZD1222 COVID-19 vaccine. Overall study context: Pooled in the analysis were second doses at about 4 or about 12 weeks.

A word on this clone: The target antigen is unknown.

The germline gives CDR1 MNHNS, CDR2 SASEGT. The CDR3 has 15 residues. The V gene lost 2 bases and the J gene lost 1 base, with 9 bases spanning the gap. Measured with immunoSEQ multiplex PCR; TCRdb has only the in-frame clones, and not every one. The sample records 130,000 or so clones, about nine tenths being singletons. Study outcomes and limitations: Increases in Spike-specific TCR breadth and depth were seen after two AZD1222 doses. White British people made up most donors, females outnumbered males, and clonal diversity was possibly underestimated.

The chain joins TRBV6-1 to TRBJ1-5; a weak D match, TRBD1 (5 bases). The sequencing used peripheral blood, collected on day 0 of AZD1222 vaccination. The clonotype originates from an adult in good health. This chain's CDR3 is CASSETGTSNQPQHF. CDR3 nucleotides: TGTGCCAGCAGTGAAACCGGGACGAGCAATCAGCCCCAGCATTTT.